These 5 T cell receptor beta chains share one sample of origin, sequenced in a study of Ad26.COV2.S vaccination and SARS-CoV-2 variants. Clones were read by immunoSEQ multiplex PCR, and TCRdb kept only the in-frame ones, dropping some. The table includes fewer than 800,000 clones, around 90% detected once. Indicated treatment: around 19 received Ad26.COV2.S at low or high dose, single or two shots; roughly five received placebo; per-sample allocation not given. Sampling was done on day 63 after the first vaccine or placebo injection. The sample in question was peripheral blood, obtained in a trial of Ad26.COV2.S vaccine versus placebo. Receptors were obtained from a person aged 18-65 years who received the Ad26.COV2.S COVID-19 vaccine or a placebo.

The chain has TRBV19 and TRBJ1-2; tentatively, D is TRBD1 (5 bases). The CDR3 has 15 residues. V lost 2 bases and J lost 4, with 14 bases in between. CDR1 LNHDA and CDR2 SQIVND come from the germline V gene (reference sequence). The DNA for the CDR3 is TGTGCCAGTAGTATAAGGGAGGGGCCGGGCTATGGCTACACCTTC. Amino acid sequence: CASSIREGPGYGYTF.

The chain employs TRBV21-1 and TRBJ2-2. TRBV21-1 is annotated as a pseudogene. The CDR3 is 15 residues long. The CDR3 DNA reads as TGTGCCAGCAGCAAAGGGGTCAAGAACACCGGGGAGCTGTTTTTT. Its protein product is CASSKGVKNTGELFF.

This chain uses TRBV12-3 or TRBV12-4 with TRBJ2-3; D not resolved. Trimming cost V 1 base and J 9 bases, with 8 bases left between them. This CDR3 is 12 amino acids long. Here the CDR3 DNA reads TGTGCCAGCAGTTTAGAGGTGTCAACGCAGTATTTT. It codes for CASSLEVSTQYF.

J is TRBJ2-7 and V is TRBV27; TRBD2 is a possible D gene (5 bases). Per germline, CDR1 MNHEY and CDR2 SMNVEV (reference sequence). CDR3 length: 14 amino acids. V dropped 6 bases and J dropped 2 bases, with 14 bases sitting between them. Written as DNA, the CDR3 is TGTGCCAGCAGACTAATCGGGATGCCCTACGAGCAGTACTTC. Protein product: CASRLIGMPYEQYF.

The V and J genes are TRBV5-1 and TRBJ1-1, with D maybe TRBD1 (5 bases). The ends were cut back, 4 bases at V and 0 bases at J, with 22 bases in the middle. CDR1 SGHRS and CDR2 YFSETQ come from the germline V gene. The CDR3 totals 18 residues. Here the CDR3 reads CASSRDGGPTILNTEAFF. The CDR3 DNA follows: TGCGCCAGCAGCCGTGACGGGGGACCGACGATTTTGAACACTGAAGCTTTCTTT. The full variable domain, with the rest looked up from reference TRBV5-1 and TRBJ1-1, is KAGVTQTPRYLIKTRGQQVTLSCSPISGHRSVSWYQQTPGQGLQFLFEYFSETQRNKGNFPGRFSGRQFSNSRSEMNVSTLELGDSALYLCASSRDGGPTILNTEAFFGQGTRLTVV.